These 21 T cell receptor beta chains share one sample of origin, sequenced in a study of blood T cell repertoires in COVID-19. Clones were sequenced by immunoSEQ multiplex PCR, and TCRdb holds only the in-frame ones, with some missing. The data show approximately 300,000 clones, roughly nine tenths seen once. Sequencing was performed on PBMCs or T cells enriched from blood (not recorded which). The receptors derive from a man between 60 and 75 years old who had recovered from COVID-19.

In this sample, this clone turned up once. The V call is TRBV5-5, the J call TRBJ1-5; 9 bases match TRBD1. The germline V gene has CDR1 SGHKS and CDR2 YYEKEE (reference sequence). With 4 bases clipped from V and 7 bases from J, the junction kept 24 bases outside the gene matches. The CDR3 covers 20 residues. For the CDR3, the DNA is TGTGCCAGCAGCCGGGTTTTCGGGACAGGGATCGTTTTGGAAGGCCAGCCCCAGCATTTT. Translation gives CASSRVFGTGIVLEGQPQHF.

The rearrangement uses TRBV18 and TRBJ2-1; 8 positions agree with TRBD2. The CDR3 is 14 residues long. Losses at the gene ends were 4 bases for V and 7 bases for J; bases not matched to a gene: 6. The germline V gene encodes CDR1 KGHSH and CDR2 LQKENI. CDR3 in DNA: TGTGCCAGCTCACACGGGGGGGACACGAATGAGCAGTTCTTC. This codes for CASSHGGDTNEQFF.

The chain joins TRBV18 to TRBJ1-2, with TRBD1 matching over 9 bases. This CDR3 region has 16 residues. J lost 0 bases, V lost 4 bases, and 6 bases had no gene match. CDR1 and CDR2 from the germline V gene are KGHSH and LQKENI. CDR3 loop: CASSQPGQGANYGYTF. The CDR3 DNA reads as TGTGCCAGCTCACAACCGGGACAGGGCGCTAACTATGGCTACACCTTC.

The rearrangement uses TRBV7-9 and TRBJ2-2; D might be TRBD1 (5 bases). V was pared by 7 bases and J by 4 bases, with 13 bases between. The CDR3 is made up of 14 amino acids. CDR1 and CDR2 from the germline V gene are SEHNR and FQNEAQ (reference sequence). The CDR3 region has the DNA TGTGCCAGCATCAAAAGACAGAGCACCGGGGAGCTGTTTTTT. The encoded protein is CASIKRQSTGELFF.

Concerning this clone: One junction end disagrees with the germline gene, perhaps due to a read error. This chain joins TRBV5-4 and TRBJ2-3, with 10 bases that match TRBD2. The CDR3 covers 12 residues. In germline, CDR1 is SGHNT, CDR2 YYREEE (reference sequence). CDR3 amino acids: CASSRTSGVVNF. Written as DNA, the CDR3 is TGTGCCAGCAGCCGAACTAGCGGGGTCGTTAATTTT.

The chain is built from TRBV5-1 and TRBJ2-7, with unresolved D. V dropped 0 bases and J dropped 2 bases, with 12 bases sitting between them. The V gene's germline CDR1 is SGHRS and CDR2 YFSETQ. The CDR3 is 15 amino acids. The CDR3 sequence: CASSLEVALAYEQYF. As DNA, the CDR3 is TGCGCCAGCAGCTTGGAAGTGGCCCTCGCCTACGAGCAGTACTTC. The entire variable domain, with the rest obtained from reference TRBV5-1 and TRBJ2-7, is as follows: KAGVTQTPRYLIKTRGQQVTLSCSPISGHRSVSWYQQTPGQGLQFLFEYFSETQRNKGNFPGRFSGRQFSNSRSEMNVSTLELGDSALYLCASSLEVALAYEQYFGPGTRLTVT.

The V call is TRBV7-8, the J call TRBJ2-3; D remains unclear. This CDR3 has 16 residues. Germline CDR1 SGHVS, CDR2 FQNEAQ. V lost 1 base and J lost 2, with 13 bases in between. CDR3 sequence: CASSLVPWAITDTQYF. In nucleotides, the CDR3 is TGTGCCAGCAGCTTAGTGCCTTGGGCGATCACAGATACGCAGTATTTT.

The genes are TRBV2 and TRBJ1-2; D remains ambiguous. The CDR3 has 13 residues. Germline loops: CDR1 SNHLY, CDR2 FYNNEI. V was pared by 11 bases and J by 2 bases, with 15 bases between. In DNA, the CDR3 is TGTGCCGGGCAGAGTCGGAAAAACTATGGCTACACCTTC. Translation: CAGQSRKNYGYTF.

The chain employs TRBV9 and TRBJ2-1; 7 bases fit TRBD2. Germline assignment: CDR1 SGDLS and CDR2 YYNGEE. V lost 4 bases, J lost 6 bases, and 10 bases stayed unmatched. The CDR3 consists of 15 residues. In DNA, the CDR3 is TGTGCCAGCAGCCCGGGACTAATGAGGGGCAATGAGCAGTTCTTC. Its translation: CASSPGLMRGNEQFF. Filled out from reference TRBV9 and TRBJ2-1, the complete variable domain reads DSGVTQTPKHLITATGQRVTLRCSPRSGDLSVYWYQQSLDQGLQFLIQYYNGEERAKGNILERFSAQQFPDLHSELNLSSLELGDSALYFCASSPGLMRGNEQFFGPGTRLTVL.

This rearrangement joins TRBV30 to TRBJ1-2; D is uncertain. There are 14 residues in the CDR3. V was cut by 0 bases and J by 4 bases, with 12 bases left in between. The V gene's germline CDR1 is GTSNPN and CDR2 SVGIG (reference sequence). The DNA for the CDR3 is TGTGCCTGGAGTGTAAACCGGGGTTTCTATGGCTACACCTTC. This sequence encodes CAWSVNRGFYGYTF.

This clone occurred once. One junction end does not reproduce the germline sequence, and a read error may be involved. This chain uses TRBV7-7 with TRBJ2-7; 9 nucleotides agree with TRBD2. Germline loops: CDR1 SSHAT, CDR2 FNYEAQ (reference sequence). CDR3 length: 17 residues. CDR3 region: CASSLGPASGVSMKQYF. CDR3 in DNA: TGTGCTAGCAGCTTAGGTCCGGCTAGCGGGGTTTCAATGAAGCAGTACTTC.

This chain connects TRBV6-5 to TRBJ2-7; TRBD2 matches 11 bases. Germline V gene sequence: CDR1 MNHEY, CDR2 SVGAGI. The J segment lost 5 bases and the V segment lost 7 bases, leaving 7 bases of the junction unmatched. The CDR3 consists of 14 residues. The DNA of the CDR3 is TGTGCCAGCAAGCCACTAGCGGGAGTTGACGAGCAGTACTTC. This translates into CASKPLAGVDEQYF.

In nucleotides, the CDR3 is TGTGCCAGCAGCGCCGGGACAGGGGGATACACCGGGGAGCTGTTTTTT. Translated, it gives CASSAGTGGYTGELFF. The chain combines TRBV9 with TRBJ2-2; 11 bases fit TRBD1. Trimming removed 3 bases from V and 3 bases from J; junction bases left unmatched: 4. The CDR3 runs 16 residues. The germline CDR1 and CDR2 sequences are SGDLS and YYNGEE.

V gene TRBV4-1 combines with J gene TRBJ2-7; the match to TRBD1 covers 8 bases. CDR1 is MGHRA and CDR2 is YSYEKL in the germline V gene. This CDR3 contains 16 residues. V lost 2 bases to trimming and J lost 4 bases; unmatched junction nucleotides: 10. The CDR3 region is CASSQPTRDRPYEQYF. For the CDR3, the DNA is TGCGCCAGCAGCCAACCTACCCGGGACAGGCCTTACGAGCAGTACTTC.

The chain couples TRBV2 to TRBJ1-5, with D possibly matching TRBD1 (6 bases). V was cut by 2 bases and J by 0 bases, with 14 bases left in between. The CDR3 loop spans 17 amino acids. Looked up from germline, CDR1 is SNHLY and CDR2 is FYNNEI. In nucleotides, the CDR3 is TGTGCCAGCAGTGAACGTCGCAGGGGTGGTAGCAATCAGCCCCAGCATTTT. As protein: CASSERRRGGSNQPQHF. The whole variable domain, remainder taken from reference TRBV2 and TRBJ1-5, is EPEVTQTPSHQVTQMGQEVILRCVPISNHLYFYWYRQILGQKVEFLVSFYNNEISEKSEIFDDQFSVERPDGSNFTLKIRSTKLEDSAMYFCASSERRRGGSNQPQHFGDGTRLSIL.

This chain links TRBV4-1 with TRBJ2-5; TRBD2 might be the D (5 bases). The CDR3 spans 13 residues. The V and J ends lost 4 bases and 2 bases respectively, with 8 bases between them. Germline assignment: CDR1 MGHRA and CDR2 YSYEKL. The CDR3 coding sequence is TGCGCCAGCAGCCGGGGAGAACAAGAGACCCAGTACTTC. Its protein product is CASSRGEQETQYF.

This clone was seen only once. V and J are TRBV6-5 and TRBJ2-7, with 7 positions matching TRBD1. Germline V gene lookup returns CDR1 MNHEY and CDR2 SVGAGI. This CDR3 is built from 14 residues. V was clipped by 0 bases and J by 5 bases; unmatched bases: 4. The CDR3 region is CASSYSKRGHEQYF. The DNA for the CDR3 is TGTGCCAGCAGTTACTCGAAAAGGGGGCACGAGCAGTACTTC.

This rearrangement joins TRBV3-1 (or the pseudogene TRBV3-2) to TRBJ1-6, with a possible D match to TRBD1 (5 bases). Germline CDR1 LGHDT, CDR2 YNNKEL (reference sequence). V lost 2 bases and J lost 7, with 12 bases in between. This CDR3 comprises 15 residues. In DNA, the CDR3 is TGTGCCAGCAGCCAACACCGGGGGGACAATTCACCCCTCCACTTT. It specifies CASSQHRGDNSPLHF.

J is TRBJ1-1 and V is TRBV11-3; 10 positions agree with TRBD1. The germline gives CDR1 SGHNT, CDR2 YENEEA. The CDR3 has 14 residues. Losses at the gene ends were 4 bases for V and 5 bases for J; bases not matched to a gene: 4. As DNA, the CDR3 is TGTGCCAGCAGCTGGGACAGGGGCAGGACTGAAGCTTTCTTT. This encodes CASSWDRGRTEAFF.

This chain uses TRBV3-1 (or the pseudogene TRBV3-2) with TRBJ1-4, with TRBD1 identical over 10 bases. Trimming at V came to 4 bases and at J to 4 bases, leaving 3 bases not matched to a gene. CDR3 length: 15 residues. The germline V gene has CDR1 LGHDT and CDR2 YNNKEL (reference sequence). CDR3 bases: TGTGCCAGCAGCCTTCGGGACAGGGGTAATGAAAAACTGTTTTTT. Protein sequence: CASSLRDRGNEKLFF.

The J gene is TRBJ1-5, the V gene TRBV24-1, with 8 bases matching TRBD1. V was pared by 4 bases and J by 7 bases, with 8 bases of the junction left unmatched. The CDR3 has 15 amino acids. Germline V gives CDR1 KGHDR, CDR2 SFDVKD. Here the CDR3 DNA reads TGTGCCACCAGTGAGACCGGACAGGGCGGGCAGCCCCAGCATTTT. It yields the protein CATSETGQGGQPQHF.